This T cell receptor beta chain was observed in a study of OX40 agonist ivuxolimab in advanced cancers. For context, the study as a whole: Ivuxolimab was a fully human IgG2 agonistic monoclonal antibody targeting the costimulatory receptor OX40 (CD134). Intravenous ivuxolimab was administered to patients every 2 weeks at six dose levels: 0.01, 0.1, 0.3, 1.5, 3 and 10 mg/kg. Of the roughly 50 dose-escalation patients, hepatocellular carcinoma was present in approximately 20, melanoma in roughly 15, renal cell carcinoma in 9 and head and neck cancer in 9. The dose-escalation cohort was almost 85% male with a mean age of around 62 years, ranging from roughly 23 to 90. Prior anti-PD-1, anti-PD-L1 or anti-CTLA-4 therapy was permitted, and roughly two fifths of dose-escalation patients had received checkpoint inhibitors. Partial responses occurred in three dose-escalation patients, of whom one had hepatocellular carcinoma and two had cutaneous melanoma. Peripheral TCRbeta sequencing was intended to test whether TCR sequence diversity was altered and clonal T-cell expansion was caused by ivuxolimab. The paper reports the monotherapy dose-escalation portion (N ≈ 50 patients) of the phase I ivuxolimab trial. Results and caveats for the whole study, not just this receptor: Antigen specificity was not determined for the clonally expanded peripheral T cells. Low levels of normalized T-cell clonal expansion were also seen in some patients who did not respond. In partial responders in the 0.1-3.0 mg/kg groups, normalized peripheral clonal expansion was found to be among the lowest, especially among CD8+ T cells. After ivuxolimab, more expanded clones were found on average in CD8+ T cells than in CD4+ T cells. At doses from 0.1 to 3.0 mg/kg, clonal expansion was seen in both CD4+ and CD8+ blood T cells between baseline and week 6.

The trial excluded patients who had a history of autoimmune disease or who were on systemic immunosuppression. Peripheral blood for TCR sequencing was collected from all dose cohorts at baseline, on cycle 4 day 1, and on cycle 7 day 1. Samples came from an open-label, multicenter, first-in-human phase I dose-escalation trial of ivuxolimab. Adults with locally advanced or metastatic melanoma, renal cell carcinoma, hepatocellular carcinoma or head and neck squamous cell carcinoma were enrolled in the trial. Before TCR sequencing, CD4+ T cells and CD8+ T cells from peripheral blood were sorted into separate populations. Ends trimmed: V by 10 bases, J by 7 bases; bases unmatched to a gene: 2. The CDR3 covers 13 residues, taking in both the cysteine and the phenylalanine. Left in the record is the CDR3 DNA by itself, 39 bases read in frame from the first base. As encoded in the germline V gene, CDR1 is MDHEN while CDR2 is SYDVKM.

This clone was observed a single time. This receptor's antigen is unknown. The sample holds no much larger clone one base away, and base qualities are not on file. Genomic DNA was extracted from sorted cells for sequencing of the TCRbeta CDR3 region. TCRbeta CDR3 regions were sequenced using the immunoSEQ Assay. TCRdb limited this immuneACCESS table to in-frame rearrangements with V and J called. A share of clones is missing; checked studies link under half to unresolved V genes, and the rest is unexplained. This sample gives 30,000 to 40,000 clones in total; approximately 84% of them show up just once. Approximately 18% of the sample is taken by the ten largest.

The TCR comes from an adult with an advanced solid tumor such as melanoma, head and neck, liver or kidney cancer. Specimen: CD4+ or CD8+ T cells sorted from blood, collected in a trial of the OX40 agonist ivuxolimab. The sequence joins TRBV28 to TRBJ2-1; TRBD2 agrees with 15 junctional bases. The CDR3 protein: CATGLAGGNEQFF. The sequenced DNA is TGTGCCACGGGACTAGCGGGGGGTAATGAGCAGTTCTTC.